This is a list of T cell receptor beta chains from one sample in a study of CD8 T cells in ankylosing spondylitis. TCRdb ran MiXCR on the 5' RACE reads and lists one entry per CDR3 protein. The table includes 650,000 to 800,000 distinct CDR3 sequences, roughly 19% detected once. Sequencing was carried out using blood, either unsorted or a sorted T cell fraction (not recorded which). Receptors were obtained from a male donor with ankylosing spondylitis. Each CDR3 is given with its conserved first and last residue. The D gene is left open where the match is weak. Clone sizes are given selectively: once, few, many, or a class where the clone is expanded.

clone size: many; V gene: TRBV5-1; J gene: TRBJ2-3; D gene: NA; CDR3 protein: CASSTPGADTQYF; CDR3 DNA: TGCGCCAGCAGCACGCCAGGGGCAGATACGCAGTATTTT
clone size: few; V gene: TRBV27; J gene: TRBJ2-1; D gene: TRBD2; CDR3 protein: CASSLLPGGNNEQFF; CDR3 DNA: TGTGCCAGCAGTTTATTGCCGGGGGGAAACAATGAGCAGTTCTTC
clone size: few; V gene: TRBV15; J gene: TRBJ1-3; D gene: NA; CDR3 protein: CATSTNPGTQRNTIYF; CDR3 DNA: TGTGCCACCAGCACCAACCCCGGGACCCAAAGAAACACCATATATTTT
clone size: NA; V gene: TRBV7-2; J gene: TRBJ2-7; D gene: TRBD2; CDR3 protein: CASAPGGAQSYEQYF; CDR3 DNA: TGTGCCAGCGCCCCGGGGGGGGCGCAGTCCTACGAGCAGTACTTC
clone size: NA; V gene: TRBV6-1; J gene: TRBJ2-1; D gene: NA; CDR3 protein: CASSVSQLYEQFF; CDR3 DNA: TGTGCCAGCAGTGTAAGCCAGCTCTATGAGCAGTTCTTC
clone size: NA; V gene: TRBV30; J gene: TRBJ1-1; D gene: TRBD1; CDR3 protein: CAWSTGVGNTEAFF; CDR3 DNA: TGTGCCTGGAGCACAGGGGTGGGGAACACTGAAGCTTTCTTT
clone size: few; V gene: TRBV3-1; J gene: TRBJ1-6; D gene: TRBD1; CDR3 protein: CASSRGQVNSPLHF; CDR3 DNA: TGTGCCAGCAGCAGGGGACAGGTGAATTCACCCCTCCACTTT
clone size: few; V gene: TRBV6-1; J gene: TRBJ2-2; D gene: NA; CDR3 protein: CASSSTGYNTGELFF; CDR3 DNA: TGTGCCAGCAGTAGTACAGGGTACAACACCGGGGAGCTGTTTTTT
clone size: NA; V gene: TRBV7-3; J gene: TRBJ2-3; D gene: TRBD2; CDR3 protein: CASSTEGTSGSTDTQYF; CDR3 DNA: TGTGCCAGCAGCACAGAAGGGACTAGCGGTAGCACAGATACGCAGTATTTT
clone size: NA; V gene: TRBV15; J gene: TRBJ2-7; D gene: NA; CDR3 protein: CATSRYSGYEQYF; CDR3 DNA: TGTGCCACCAGCAGATACTCAGGGTACGAGCAGTACTTC
clone size: few; V gene: TRBV20-1; J gene: TRBJ2-3; D gene: NA; CDR3 protein: CSARSPGLPTDTQYF; CDR3 DNA: TGCAGTGCTAGATCCCCGGGACTTCCCACAGATACGCAGTATTTT
clone size: NA; V gene: TRBV5-1; J gene: TRBJ1-1; D gene: NA; CDR3 protein: CASNRGGGDRTEAFF; CDR3 DNA: TGCGCCAGCAATCGGGGGGGCGGGGATCGCACTGAAGCTTTCTTT
clone size: many; V gene: TRBV7-3; J gene: TRBJ1-1; D gene: TRBD1; CDR3 protein: CASSPVLVTGRNTEAFF; CDR3 DNA: TGTGCCAGCAGCCCCGTTCTTGTGACAGGGCGGAACACTGAAGCTTTCTTT
clone size: many; V gene: TRBV12-3/TRBV12-4; J gene: TRBJ2-2; D gene: NA; CDR3 protein: CASSDHPTRADTGELFF; CDR3 DNA: TGTGCCAGCAGTGACCACCCCACCCGCGCCGACACCGGGGAGCTGTTTTTT
clone size: NA; V gene: TRBV7-9; J gene: TRBJ2-7; D gene: NA; CDR3 protein: CASSGQAKGEQYF; CDR3 DNA: TGTGCCAGCAGCGGCCAAGCCAAGGGGGAGCAGTACTTC
clone size: NA; V gene: TRBV20-1; J gene: TRBJ2-3; D gene: TRBD2; CDR3 protein: CSARDGLAGGRDTQYF; CDR3 DNA: TGCAGTGCTAGAGATGGTCTAGCGGGAGGACGTGATACGCAGTATTTT
clone size: NA; V gene: TRBV5-1; J gene: TRBJ2-7; D gene: TRBD1; CDR3 protein: CASSLGQGSTSYEQYF; CDR3 DNA: TGCGCCAGCAGCTTAGGACAGGGGAGCACCTCCTACGAGCAGTACTTC
clone size: NA; V gene: TRBV3-1; J gene: TRBJ1-6; D gene: NA; CDR3 protein: CASSPQRGSGNSPLHF; CDR3 DNA: TGTGCCAGCAGCCCACAGAGGGGGTCAGGCAATTCACCCCTCCACTTT
clone size: few; V gene: TRBV7-9; J gene: TRBJ1-3; D gene: NA; CDR3 protein: CASSLVQGISGNTIYF; CDR3 DNA: TGTGCCAGCAGCCTAGTGCAGGGGATATCTGGAAACACCATATATTTT
clone size: few; V gene: TRBV29-1; J gene: TRBJ1-4; D gene: NA; CDR3 protein: CSVVWGLNEKLFF; CDR3 DNA: TGCAGCGTTGTTTGGGGGCTTAATGAAAAACTGTTTTTT
clone size: few; V gene: TRBV4-1; J gene: TRBJ1-1; D gene: NA; CDR3 protein: CASSQDGWHQMNTEAFF; CDR3 DNA: TGCGCCAGCAGCCAAGATGGGTGGCACCAAATGAACACTGAAGCTTTCTTT
clone size: many; V gene: TRBV4-1; J gene: TRBJ2-1; D gene: TRBD2; CDR3 protein: CASSQDQARPSGMVLLGF; CDR3 DNA: TGCGCCAGCAGCCAAGATCAGGCGAGGCCTAGCGGGATGGTGTTACTTGGCTTC
clone size: NA; V gene: TRBV5-6; J gene: TRBJ2-2; D gene: NA; CDR3 protein: CASRLLTGFPGELFF; CDR3 DNA: TGTGCCAGCAGGTTACTGACAGGTTTCCCCGGGGAGCTGTTTTTT
clone size: few; V gene: TRBV27; J gene: TRBJ2-1; D gene: NA; CDR3 protein: CASSRVRTYNEQFF; CDR3 DNA: TGTGCCAGCAGTAGGGTTAGGACCTACAATGAGCAGTTCTTC
clone size: NA; V gene: TRBV2; J gene: TRBJ2-1; D gene: NA; CDR3 protein: CASSAQEMGQFF; CDR3 DNA: TGTGCCAGCAGCGCACAGGAAATGGGGCAGTTCTTC
clone size: NA; V gene: TRBV12-5; J gene: TRBJ2-3; D gene: TRBD2; CDR3 protein: CASGRGVQLTDTQYF; CDR3 DNA: TGTGCTAGTGGGCGGGGGGTACAGCTCACAGATACGCAGTATTTT
clone size: NA; V gene: TRBV27; J gene: TRBJ2-7; D gene: TRBD1; CDR3 protein: CASRRGRDEQYF; CDR3 DNA: TGTGCCAGCAGGAGGGGGCGGGACGAGCAGTACTTC
clone size: many; V gene: TRBV28; J gene: TRBJ1-5; D gene: NA; CDR3 protein: CASSPEGGGNQPQHF; CDR3 DNA: TGTGCCAGCAGTCCCGAAGGGGGTGGCAATCAGCCCCAGCATTTT
clone size: NA; V gene: TRBV5-1; J gene: TRBJ1-4; D gene: TRBD1; CDR3 protein: CASSWDYRGPNEKLFF; CDR3 DNA: TGCGCCAGCAGCTGGGATTACAGGGGACCCAATGAAAAACTGTTTTTT
clone size: NA; V gene: TRBV19; J gene: TRBJ1-1; D gene: NA; CDR3 protein: CASSDGGGGTEAFF; CDR3 DNA: TGTGCCAGTAGCGACGGGGGGGGTGGAACTGAAGCTTTCTTT
clone size: NA; V gene: TRBV30; J gene: TRBJ1-2; D gene: NA; CDR3 protein: CAWSAGGASGYTF; CDR3 DNA: TGTGCCTGGAGTGCGGGGGGCGCATCGGGCTACACCTTC
clone size: NA; V gene: TRBV6-5; J gene: TRBJ1-2; D gene: TRBD1; CDR3 protein: CASSLLDRADYGYTF; CDR3 DNA: TGTGCCAGCAGTCTTCTCGACAGGGCGGACTATGGCTACACCTTC
clone size: NA; V gene: TRBV2; J gene: TRBJ2-7; D gene: NA; CDR3 protein: CASRLDRLSNYEQYF; CDR3 DNA: TGTGCCAGCAGATTGGACAGACTCTCGAACTACGAGCAGTACTTC
clone size: NA; V gene: TRBV29-1; J gene: TRBJ2-1; D gene: TRBD2; CDR3 protein: CSVVTSAYNEQFF; CDR3 DNA: TGCAGCGTTGTGACTAGCGCCTACAATGAGCAGTTCTTC
clone size: NA; V gene: TRBV18; J gene: TRBJ1-1; D gene: NA; CDR3 protein: CASSAGRDTEAFF; CDR3 DNA: TGTGCCAGCTCAGCCGGGAGGGACACTGAAGCTTTCTTT
clone size: NA; V gene: TRBV5-1; J gene: TRBJ2-3; D gene: NA; CDR3 protein: CASSPTLGAGPDTQYF; CDR3 DNA: TGCGCCAGCAGCCCAACCTTGGGTGCGGGACCAGATACGCAGTATTTT
clone size: few; V gene: TRBV7-2; J gene: TRBJ2-4; D gene: NA; CDR3 protein: CASSLASESLAKNIQYF; CDR3 DNA: TGTGCCAGCAGCTTAGCTAGCGAATCCCTAGCCAAAAACATTCAGTACTTC
clone size: many; V gene: TRBV18; J gene: TRBJ2-5; D gene: NA; CDR3 protein: CASSLTGAQETQYF; CDR3 DNA: TGTGCCAGCTCACTGACAGGAGCGCAAGAGACCCAGTACTTC
clone size: NA; V gene: TRBV7-9; J gene: TRBJ2-3; D gene: NA; CDR3 protein: CASSSSGLDTQYF; CDR3 DNA: TGTGCCAGCAGCTCGTCAGGGTTGGATACGCAGTATTTT
clone size: NA; V gene: TRBV20-1; J gene: TRBJ1-2; D gene: NA; CDR3 protein: CSARPGQNYGYTF; CDR3 DNA: TGCAGTGCCAGGCCGGGGCAGAACTATGGCTACACCTTC
clone size: few; V gene: TRBV11-2; J gene: TRBJ2-6; D gene: NA; CDR3 protein: CASSPDGANVLTF; CDR3 DNA: TGTGCCAGCAGCCCAGATGGGGCCAACGTCCTGACTTTC
clone size: few; V gene: TRBV13; J gene: TRBJ2-6; D gene: TRBD2; CDR3 protein: CASSPGLAGAVGANVLTF; CDR3 DNA: TGTGCCAGCAGCCCCGGACTAGCGGGAGCGGTAGGGGCCAACGTCCTGACTTTC
clone size: NA; V gene: TRBV6-1; J gene: TRBJ1-2; D gene: TRBD1; CDR3 protein: CASSQTRSTGDYGYTF; CDR3 DNA: TGTGCCAGCAGCCAGACTCGATCGACAGGGGACTATGGCTACACCTTC
clone size: NA; V gene: TRBV20-1; J gene: TRBJ2-7; D gene: NA; CDR3 protein: CSASRTSYEQYF; CDR3 DNA: TGCAGTGCTAGTCGGACTTCCTACGAGCAGTACTTC
clone size: NA; V gene: TRBV20-1; J gene: TRBJ1-2; D gene: NA; CDR3 protein: CSARSRDFFYGYTF; CDR3 DNA: TGCAGTGCTAGATCCCGGGACTTCTTCTATGGCTACACCTTC
clone size: NA; V gene: TRBV20-1; J gene: TRBJ1-4; D gene: TRBD1; CDR3 protein: CSARPRDRGGVEKLFF; CDR3 DNA: TGCAGTGCTAGACCCCGCGACAGGGGTGGTGTTGAAAAACTGTTTTTT
clone size: NA; V gene: TRBV14; J gene: TRBJ2-7; D gene: TRBD2; CDR3 protein: CASSLWTSQEQYF; CDR3 DNA: TGTGCCAGCAGCCTATGGACTAGCCAAGAGCAGTACTTC
clone size: few; V gene: TRBV29-1; J gene: TRBJ2-2; D gene: TRBD2; CDR3 protein: CSVGLAGESTGELFF; CDR3 DNA: TGCAGCGTTGGGCTGGCGGGAGAGTCCACCGGGGAGCTGTTTTTT
clone size: few; V gene: TRBV5-1; J gene: TRBJ1-1; D gene: TRBD1; CDR3 protein: CASSPTFDRGRTEAFF; CDR3 DNA: TGCGCCAGCAGCCCAACCTTTGACAGGGGGCGAACTGAAGCTTTCTTT
clone size: NA; V gene: TRBV20-1; J gene: TRBJ1-2; D gene: NA; CDR3 protein: CSAREGQGKNYGYTF; CDR3 DNA: TGCAGTGCTAGAGAGGGCCAGGGGAAGAACTATGGCTACACCTTC
clone size: NA; V gene: TRBV4-1; J gene: TRBJ1-1; D gene: NA; CDR3 protein: CASSQTRDLEAFF; CDR3 DNA: TGCGCCAGCAGCCAAACCCGGGACCTTGAAGCTTTCTTT
clone size: NA; V gene: TRBV9; J gene: TRBJ1-5; D gene: NA; CDR3 protein: CASSVGEGGNQPQHF; CDR3 DNA: TGTGCCAGCAGCGTAGGGGAAGGAGGCAATCAGCCCCAGCATTTT
clone size: NA; V gene: TRBV29-1; J gene: TRBJ2-3; D gene: NA; CDR3 protein: CSVEGRATPDTQYF; CDR3 DNA: TGCAGCGTTGAAGGGAGGGCGACTCCAGATACGCAGTATTTT